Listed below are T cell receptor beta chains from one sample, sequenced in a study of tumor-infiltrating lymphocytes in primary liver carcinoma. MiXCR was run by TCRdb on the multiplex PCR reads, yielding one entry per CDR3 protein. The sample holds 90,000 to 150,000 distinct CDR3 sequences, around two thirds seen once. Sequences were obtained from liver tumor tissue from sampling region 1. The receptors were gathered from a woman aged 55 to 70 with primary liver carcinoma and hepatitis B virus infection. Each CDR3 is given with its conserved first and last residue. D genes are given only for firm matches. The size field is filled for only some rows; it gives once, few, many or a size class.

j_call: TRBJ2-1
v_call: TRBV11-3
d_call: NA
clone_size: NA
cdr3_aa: CASSLTTGGHNEQFF
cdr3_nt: TGTGCCAGCAGCTTAACAACAGGTGGCCACAATGAGCAGTTCTTC

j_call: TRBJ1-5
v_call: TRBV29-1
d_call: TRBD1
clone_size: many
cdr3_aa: CSVGDRGDQPQHF
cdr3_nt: TGCAGCGTGGGGGACAGGGGAGATCAGCCCCAGCATTTT

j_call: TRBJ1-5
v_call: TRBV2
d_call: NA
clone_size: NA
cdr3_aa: CASRHSGGNRDQPQHF
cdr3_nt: TGTGCCAGCAGACATTCGGGGGGCAACCGAGACCAGCCCCAGCATTTT

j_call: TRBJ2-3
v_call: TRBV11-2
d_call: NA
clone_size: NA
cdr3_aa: CANSLDKEIDTQYF
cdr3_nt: TGTGCCAACAGCTTAGACAAGGAGATCGATACACAGTATTTT

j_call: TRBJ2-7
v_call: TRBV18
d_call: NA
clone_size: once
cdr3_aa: CSSSTRGLTYEQYF
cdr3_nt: TGTTCCAGCTCCACCAGGGGCTTAACCTACGAGCAGTACTTC

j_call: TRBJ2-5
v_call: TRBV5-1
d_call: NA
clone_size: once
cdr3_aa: CASGLHGQETQYF
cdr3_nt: TGCGCCAGCGGCCTCCACGGCCAAGAGACCCAGTACTTC

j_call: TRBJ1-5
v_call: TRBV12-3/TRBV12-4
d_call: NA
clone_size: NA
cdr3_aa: CASRPGSMEQPQHF
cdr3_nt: TGTGCCAGCAGGCCGGGGTCAATGGAACAGCCCCAGCATTTT

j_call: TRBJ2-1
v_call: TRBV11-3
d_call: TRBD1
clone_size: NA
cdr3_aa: CASIGQGRLSEQFF
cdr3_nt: TGTGCCAGCATTGGACAGGGAAGGTTGAGTGAGCAGTTCTTC

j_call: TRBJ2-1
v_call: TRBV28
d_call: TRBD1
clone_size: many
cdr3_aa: CASRLSGTGLYNEQFF
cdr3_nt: TGTGCCAGCAGATTGTCCGGGACAGGCCTTTACAATGAGCAGTTCTTC

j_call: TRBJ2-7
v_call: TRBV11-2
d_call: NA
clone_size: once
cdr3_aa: CVTSLWGASYEQYF
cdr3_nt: TGTGTCACCAGCTTATGGGGCGCTTCCTACGAGCAGTACTTC

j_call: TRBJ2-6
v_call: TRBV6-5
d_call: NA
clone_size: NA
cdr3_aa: CASSSGVAGANVLTF
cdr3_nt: TGTGCCAGCAGTTCAGGAGTAGCTGGGGCCAACGTCCTGACTTTC

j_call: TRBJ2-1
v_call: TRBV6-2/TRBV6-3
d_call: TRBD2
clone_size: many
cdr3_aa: CASSYNRLAALSYNEQFF
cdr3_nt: TGTGCCAGCAGTTACAATCGACTAGCGGCCCTCTCCTACAATGAGCAGTTCTTC

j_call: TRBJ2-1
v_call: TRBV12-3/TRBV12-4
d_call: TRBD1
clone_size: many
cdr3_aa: CASSPAGQGARNEQFF
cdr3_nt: TGTGCCAGCAGTCCCGCGGGACAGGGGGCACGGAATGAGCAGTTCTTC

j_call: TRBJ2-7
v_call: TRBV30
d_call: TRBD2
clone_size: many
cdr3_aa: CAWSEDGTTFYEQYF
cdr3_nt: TGTGCCTGGAGTGAAGATGGGACTACTTTCTACGAGCAGTACTTC

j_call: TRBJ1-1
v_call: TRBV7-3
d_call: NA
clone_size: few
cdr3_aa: CASSFQPDTEAFF
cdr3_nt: TGTGCCAGCAGCTTTCAGCCGGACACTGAAGCTTTCTTT

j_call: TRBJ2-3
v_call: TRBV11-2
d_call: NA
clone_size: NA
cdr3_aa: CASSFRLTRGVDTRYF
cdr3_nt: TGTGCCAGCAGCTTTCGACTGACCAGGGGCGTGGATACGCGGTATTTT

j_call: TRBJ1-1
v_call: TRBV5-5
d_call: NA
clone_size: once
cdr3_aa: CACSLDLNTEAFF
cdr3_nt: TGTGCCTGCAGCTTGGACCTGAACACTGAAGCTTTCTTT

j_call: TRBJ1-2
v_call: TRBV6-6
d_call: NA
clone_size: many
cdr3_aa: CASSPFVSDKYGYTF
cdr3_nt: TGTGCCAGCAGTCCCTTCGTGTCGGATAAGTATGGCTACACCTTC

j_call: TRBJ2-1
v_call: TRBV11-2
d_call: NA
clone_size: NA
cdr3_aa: CASSLALAFQDHNKQFF
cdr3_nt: TGTGCCAGCAGCTTAGCTCTCGCTTTCCAGGACCACAATAAACAGTTCTTC

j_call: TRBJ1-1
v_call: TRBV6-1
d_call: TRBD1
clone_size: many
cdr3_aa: CASSYRGNTEAFF
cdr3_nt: TGTGCCAGCAGTTACAGGGGGAACACTGAAGCTTTCTTT